This TCR beta chain is from a study of CD8+CD57+ T cells in acquired aplastic anemia. Study-level information: DNA per sorted CD4+ or CD8+ sample ranged about 0.2 to 30 ug, averaging roughly 3.5 ug. Study results and caveats: Patients and controls were found to share approximately 31 CD8+ CDR3 sequences.

Regarding this clonotype: Its specificity is not known.

Patients included in sequencing had previously demonstrated CD8+CD57+ cell expansion by flow cytometry. Untreated patients provided the blood samples, with no therapy given before sampling. Profiles of TCR beta VDJ and CDR3 were generated from a genomic DNA template. TCRdb ran MiXCR on the reads and lists one entry per CDR3 protein. The sample has under 200,000 distinct CDR3 sequences, roughly half seen once. The V end was cut by 10 bases, the J end by 6 bases, with 17 bases between. This CDR3 has 13 residues. Per the germline V gene, CDR1 is WNHNN and CDR2 is SYGVQD (reference sequence). The source is a human donor with aplastic anemia. The chain is built from TRBV10-1 and TRBJ2-3; no firm D call. Sequences were obtained from sorted CD4+, CD8+, or CD8+CD57+ T cells (not recorded which) from PBMCs. The CDR3 loop is CATQLRRRDTQYF. The CDR3 coding sequence is TGCGCCACCCAACTGCGTCGGCGCGATACGCAGTATTTT.